The rows below give T cell receptor beta chains drawn from one sample of a study of T-cell memory formation after mild COVID-19. A single record per CDR3 protein comes from TCRdb applying MiXCR to the 5' RACE reads. The table lists approximately 300,000 distinct CDR3 sequences, approximately 15% of them singletons. The sample comprised PBMCs or a T cell subset sorted from them (not recorded which). The receptors come from a man aged 18 to 30 who had mild COVID-19 (a few samples of this study predate the infection). Cell type and time point are not known. Each CDR3 is given without its conserved first and last residue.

V gene,CDR3 protein
TRBV12-3/TRBV12-4,ASSLEWGRGVGETQY
TRBV5-6,ASSSTGTGRIATNEKLF
TRBV12-5,ASGLGQVYGYT
TRBV13,ASSQPYLAGGHTGELF
TRBV7-3,ARDPRREETQY
TRBV6-5,ASSRQGSETQY
TRBV7-8,ASSLQWTGPNTEAF
TRBV4-2,ASSQGEVGSTDTQY
TRBV7-9,ASSLVDGDIQY
TRBV5-1,ASSLDRDFLGNTIY
TRBV5-1,ASADSTSGAYEQY
TRBV7-2,ASSFDSMNTEAF
TRBV24-1,ATRARAGGTDTQY
TRBV4-3,ASSQTTGVTDEQF
TRBV19,ATSVRGIFYEQY
TRBV12-3/TRBV12-4,ASSYRGTSGANEQF
TRBV6-5,ASSLGQANEQF
TRBV4-3,ASSLELGEKLF
TRBV7-9,ASSPTGTATYEQY
TRBV7-2,ASPIVSGGACTDTQY
TRBV7-2,ASSSLFRLDLGDDTQY
TRBV15,ATSRGVGMNNSPLH
TRBV5-1,ASSTGTLEGEETQY
TRBV18,ASSPPPVGANVLT
TRBV4-1,ASSYSGGAQGEQF
TRBV5-4,ASSAGRGGQPQH
TRBV5-5,ASSFRGLAGGSSYNEQF
TRBV6-5,ASSLMQQGVGPTQPQH
TRBV12-3/TRBV12-4,ASNHFGGLGNEQF
TRBV19,ALSATRNQPQH
TRBV5-1,ASSRDRGVRGTDTQY
TRBV7-8,ASSIGTDEAF
TRBV5-1,ASSVRGAYNEQF
TRBV7-3,ASSPGTGGYNEQF
TRBV20-1,SARPSMTRGSYEQY
TRBV7-9,ASSLYQETQY
TRBV5-1,ASSDRDLKNIQY
TRBV5-1,ASSRTGGSNTEAF
TRBV20-1,SARGPRAANTEAF
TRBV7-3,ASSLSPSGGYEQY
TRBV4-3,ASSQESRAWEQF
TRBV5-1,ASSLKRFREVEDTQY
TRBV6-2/TRBV6-3,ASSYWQQETQY
TRBV30,ACSYSRGYTEAF
TRBV5-1,ASSLLGQGDNEQF
TRBV29-1,SVKQGTWDYGYT
TRBV20-1,SARDSGTEQF
TRBV5-6,ASSLLRQGIYNEQF
TRBV29-1,SATVNYGYT
TRBV20-1,SASRALDYGYT